This T cell receptor beta chain appears in the sequencing data of a study of identical twins. Findings and limits, study-wide: Models predicted less out-of-frame TCR alpha sharing in monozygotic twins than was found. Fewer insertions were carried by abundant cord blood beta clonotypes, but none was seen in memory repertoires.

Per germline, CDR1 SGHTA and CDR2 FQGNSA. V shed 3 bases and J shed 2 bases, with 8 bases lying between them. The CDR3 totals 13 residues. TCRdb passed the 5' RACE reads through MiXCR, listing each CDR3 protein once. The sample yields 550,000 to 700,000 distinct CDR3 sequences, 9% to 10% seen once. This clonotype was seen ten or more times. The antigen is unknown. These data also formed part of another study, on yellow fever vaccine responses in identical twins.

Source material: PBMCs. This TCR was recovered from a woman younger than 35 in good health. The chain combines TRBV7-2 with TRBJ2-7, with a weak D call TRBD2 (6 bases). CDR3 amino acids: CASSLGRPYEQYF. Written as DNA, the CDR3 is TGTGCCAGCAGCTTGGGGAGGCCCTACGAGCAGTACTTC.